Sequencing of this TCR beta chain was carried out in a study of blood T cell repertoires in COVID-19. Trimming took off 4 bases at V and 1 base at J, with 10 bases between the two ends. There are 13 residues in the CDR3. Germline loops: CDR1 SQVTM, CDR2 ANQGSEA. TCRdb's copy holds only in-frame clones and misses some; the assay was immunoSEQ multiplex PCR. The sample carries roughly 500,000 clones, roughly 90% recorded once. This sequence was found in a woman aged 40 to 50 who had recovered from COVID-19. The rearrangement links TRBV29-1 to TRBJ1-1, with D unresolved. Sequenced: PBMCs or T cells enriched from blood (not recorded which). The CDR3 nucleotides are TGCAGCGTTGGGGGAGGGTCGAACACTGAAGCTTTCTTT. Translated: CSVGGGSNTEAFF.